This entry lists 27 T cell receptor beta chains sequenced from one sample in a study of regulatory T cells in long-lasting Graves disease. Time point: newly diagnosed GD, antithyroid drugs for less than 3 months. Preparation of the TCR library used RNA extracted from PBMCs. For TCR beta, libraries came from iRepertoire HTBI primers and Arm-PCR of CDR3 regions. MiXCR was run by TCRdb on the multiplex PCR reads, yielding one entry per CDR3 protein. This table holds some 490,000 distinct CDR3 sequences, approximately 12% found once. This same sample was also part of a study on T cells in Graves' hyperthyroidism and ophthalmopathy.

The sequences come from peripheral blood mononuclear cells (PBMCs), collected at new diagnosis, from a patient treated with antithyroid drugs. These receptor sequences come from a woman aged 30 to 39 with Graves disease.

There are many counts of this clonotype. This chain links TRBV2 with TRBJ1-1, with D possibly TRBD1 on 5 matching bases. In germline, CDR1 is SNHLY, CDR2 FYNNEI. The ends were cut back, 2 bases at V and 8 bases at J, with 12 bases in the middle. This CDR3 is 13 amino acids long. The DNA of the CDR3 is TGTGCCAGCAGTGAACCCCGGGGCGCCGAAGCTTTCTTT. It codes for CASSEPRGAEAFF.

This clonotype was detected ten times or more. The chain carries TRBV11-2 and TRBJ1-2; TRBD1 might be the D (5 bases). This CDR3 has 14 amino acids. Trimming cost V 3 bases and J 8 bases, with 16 bases left between them. The V gene's germline CDR1 is SGHAT and CDR2 FQNNGV. CDR3 DNA: TGTGCCAGCAGCTTCGTTGGAGGGACGCAGGGCTACACCTTC. It translates to CASSFVGGTQGYTF.

This clonotype was counted at least ten times. This sequence joins TRBV19 and TRBJ2-3; TRBD2 matches at 8 bases. Trimming removed 6 bases from V and 1 base from J; junction bases left unmatched: 3. From germline, CDR1 is LNHDA and CDR2 SQIVND (reference sequence). The CDR3 covers 14 residues. CDR3 sequence reads: CASREAGGTDTQYF. DNA of the CDR3: TGTGCCAGTAGAGAAGCGGGAGGCACAGATACGCAGTATTTT.

V is TRBV6-5 and J is TRBJ2-5; D is uncertain. The V gene's germline CDR1 is MNHEY and CDR2 SVGAGI. Trimming removed 4 bases at V and 4 bases at J, with 10 bases between. This CDR3 region has 13 residues. The CDR3 region is CASSLNNLETQYF. The CDR3 DNA reads as TGTGCCAGCAGTTTGAACAATCTAGAGACCCAGTACTTC.

This clonotype was observed a few times. The chain carries TRBV12-3 or TRBV12-4 and TRBJ2-6, with 7 nucleotides matching TRBD2. The CDR3 is made up of 19 amino acids. V lost 4 bases and J lost 0; bases outside the gene matches: 12. The CDR3 loop is CASSWGGWGRGSGANVLTF. CDR3 sequence (DNA): TGTGCCAGCAGTTGGGGGGGATGGGGACGGGGCTCTGGGGCCAACGTCCTGACTTTC.

There are many counts of this clonotype. The genes are TRBV7-9 and TRBJ2-3; the D is unclear. V gave up 1 base and J gave up 2 bases, with 7 bases separating them. The CDR3 spans 14 residues. Germline CDR1 SEHNR, CDR2 FQNEAQ (reference sequence). Written as DNA, the CDR3 is TGTGCCAGCAGCTTAGGCACCCTCACAGATACGCAGTATTTT. It translates to CASSLGTLTDTQYF.

This rearrangement joins TRBV11-2 to TRBJ2-1; D is unresolved. With 0 bases removed from V and 11 bases from J, the gap between germline ends came to 11 bases. Germline V gives CDR1 SGHAT, CDR2 FQNNGV. This CDR3 has 13 amino acids. The DNA of the CDR3 is TGTGCCAGCAGCTTAGAATCCGCTTCAAAGCAGTTCTTC. This translates into CASSLESASKQFF.

The chain combines TRBV2 with TRBJ2-3; a weak D match, TRBD2 (5 bases). Germline values: CDR1 SNHLY, CDR2 FYNNEI. The V end lost 4 bases, the J end lost 2 bases, and 10 bases lay between the germline ends. This CDR3 has 14 amino acids. The CDR3 protein is CASSVTRNTDTQYF. DNA for the CDR3: TGTGCCAGCAGTGTTACTAGAAACACAGATACGCAGTATTTT.

This clonotype was seen ten or more times. The rearrangement uses TRBV18 and TRBJ2-3; possibly TRBD1 for D (6 bases). Germline V gene sequence: CDR1 KGHSH, CDR2 LQKENI. The CDR3 length is 15 residues. V was shortened by 2 bases and J by 2 bases, with 11 bases between the two germline ends. The CDR3 here is CASSPGQHNTDTQYF. DNA of the CDR3: TGTGCCAGCTCACCAGGACAGCACAACACAGATACGCAGTATTTT.

In regard to this clonotype: One end of the junction does not line up with germline, which may come from a read error. The chain links TRBV13 to TRBJ2-7; 8 nucleotides match TRBD1. Germline V gene lookup returns CDR1 PRHDT and CDR2 FYEKMQ (reference sequence). The CDR3 extends over 15 amino acids. CDR3 loop: CASSLRDRSSHEQYF. The CDR3, as DNA: TGTGCCAGCAGCTTACGGGACAGGTCCTCCCACGAGCAGTACTTC.

This clonotype showed up many times. V and J are TRBV28 and TRBJ2-1; no clear D. V lost 2 bases and J 6 bases, leaving 11 bases between the germline ends. The germline CDR1 and CDR2 sequences are MDHEN and SYDVKM. The CDR3 has 14 residues. The CDR3 sequence is CASSLGVRANEQFF. In DNA form, the CDR3 reads TGTGCCAGCAGTTTAGGAGTTAGGGCCAATGAGCAGTTCTTC. Drawing the rest from reference TRBV28 and TRBJ2-1, the complete variable domain is DVKVTQSSRYLVKRTGEKVFLECVQDMDHENMFWYRQDPGLGLRLIYFSYDVKMKEKGDIPEGYSVSREKKERFSLILESASTNQTSMYLCASSLGVRANEQFFGPGTRLTVL.

This clonotype occurred many times. This sequence joins TRBV20-1 and TRBJ2-7, with 8 bases matching TRBD1. V gave up 1 base and J gave up 2 bases; unmatched junction bases: 4. The CDR3 runs to 14 residues. From germline, CDR1 is DFQATT and CDR2 SNEGSKA (reference sequence). The DNA of the CDR3 is TGCAGTGCTAGAGTAACAGGGGGGACCTACGAGCAGTACTTC. Translated: CSARVTGGTYEQYF.

Notes on this clonotype: This clone may be a read error of a much larger clone one base away. The rearrangement uses TRBV6-9 and TRBJ2-1; tentatively, D is TRBD2 (6 bases). With the DNA end fitting TRBJ2-5 better, the J assignment may be wrong. The CDR3 spans 15 residues. Per the germline V gene, CDR1 is MNHGY and CDR2 is SVAAGI. CDR3 residues: CGSSYPGRVQETQYF. CDR3 sequence (DNA): TGTGGCAGCAGTTACCCCGGGAGAGTCCAAGAGACCCAGTACTTC.

This clonotype was detected ten times or more. The chain links TRBV4-1 to TRBJ2-7; no reliable D call. This CDR3 is 13 amino acids long. CDR1 and CDR2 from the germline V gene are MGHRA and YSYEKL. Trimming removed 1 base from V and 7 bases from J, with 11 bases in between. As DNA, the CDR3 is TGCGCCAGCAGCCAAGTTCGAAGTGCGGAGCAGTACTTC. The encoded protein is CASSQVRSAEQYF.

This clonotype was counted many times. J is TRBJ2-5 and V is TRBV2; 8 positions agree with TRBD2. The CDR3 runs to 14 residues. From germline, CDR1 is SNHLY and CDR2 FYNNEI. V dropped 1 base and J dropped 6; count of bases not matched to a gene: 4. DNA of the CDR3: TGTGCCAGCAGTGAAGGGACTAGCTTAAAGACCCAGTACTTC. It yields the protein CASSEGTSLKTQYF.

J is TRBJ2-7 and V is TRBV6-2 or TRBV6-3, with TRBD1 matching over 8 bases. The CDR3 is 14 amino acids. The germline V gene has CDR1 MNHEY and CDR2 SVGEGT. J was trimmed by 5 bases and V by 4 bases; bases with no gene match: 7. Here the CDR3 reads CASSFNDRGHEQYF. DNA for the CDR3: TGTGCCAGCAGTTTTAACGACAGGGGCCACGAGCAGTACTTC.

A few counts support this clonotype. This chain connects TRBV15 to TRBJ2-3, with D perhaps TRBD2 (5 bases). V gave up 4 bases and J gave up 2 bases, with 10 bases separating them. There are 14 residues in the CDR3. Germline-derived CDR1 and CDR2 are LNHNV and YYDKDF (reference sequence). In DNA, the CDR3 is TGTGCCACCAGCACGGACTCGCTCACAGATACGCAGTATTTT. Its protein product is CATSTDSLTDTQYF.

This clonotype was picked up a small number of times. V is TRBV2 and J is TRBJ2-1; no firm D call. This CDR3 spans 16 amino acids. With 6 bases removed from V and 4 bases from J, the gap between germline ends came to 19 bases. Germline V gives CDR1 SNHLY, CDR2 FYNNEI. In DNA form, the CDR3 reads TGTGCCAGCAGCTTCAAATTTTTGGACGGGTACAATGAGCAGTTCTTC. It is translated as CASSFKFLDGYNEQFF. Using reference TRBV2 and TRBJ2-1 for the parts outside the CDR3, the full variable domain is EPEVTQTPSHQVTQMGQEVILRCVPISNHLYFYWYRQILGQKVEFLVSFYNNEISEKSEIFDDQFSVERPDGSNFTLKIRSTKLEDSAMYFCASSFKFLDGYNEQFFGPGTRLTVL.

This clonotype has just a few counts. V gene TRBV9 combines with J gene TRBJ1-5, with TRBD1 as a possible D gene (5 bases). Trimming took off 3 bases at V and 6 bases at J, with 10 bases between the two ends. Germline V lookup: CDR1 SGDLS, CDR2 YYNGEE. The CDR3 has 13 amino acids. The chain's CDR3 is CASSARGAQPQHF. The CDR3, as DNA: TGTGCCAGCAGCGCGAGGGGTGCTCAGCCCCAGCATTTT.

This clonotype was observed many times. It may be a read error: a sequence one base away is much more abundant. The rearrangement uses TRBV2 and TRBJ2-7; 9 nucleotides line up with TRBD2. Germline CDR1 SNHLY, CDR2 FYNNEI. This CDR3 spans 13 amino acids. CDR3 loop: CASSEREGYEQCF. The CDR3 DNA reads as TGTGCCAGCAGTGAGCGGGAGGGCTACGAGCAGTGCTTC. The full variable domain, in which reference TRBV2 and TRBJ2-7 provide the parts outside the CDR3, is EPEVTQTPSHQVTQMGQEVILRCVPISNHLYFYWYRQILGQKVEFLVSFYNNEISEKSEIFDDQFSVERPDGSNFTLKIRSTKLEDSAMYFCASSEREGYEQCFGPGTRLTVT.

This clonotype was picked up one time. The chain employs TRBV4-1 and TRBJ2-7; D possibly corresponds to TRBD2 (6 bases). V lost 1 base to trimming and J lost 4 bases, with 17 bases between them. The CDR3 extends over 16 amino acids. Germline V CDR1 and CDR2: MGHRA, YSYEKL. The CDR3 DNA reads as TGCGCCAGCAGCCAAGGTCGGGGCGGGGCCCGTTACGAGCAGTACTTC. This codes for CASSQGRGGARYEQYF.

This clonotype was picked up a small number of times. The chain has TRBV11-2 and TRBJ2-2, with 8 bases lining up with TRBD2. V was clipped by 5 bases and J by 5 bases; unmatched bases: 7. This CDR3 region has 15 residues. Germline CDR1 reads SGHAT; CDR2 reads FQNNGV. The chain's CDR3 is CASSRGAGATGELFF. The CDR3 DNA follows: TGTGCCAGCAGCCGTGGAGCGGGAGCTACCGGGGAGCTGTTTTTT.

This clonotype occurred many times. The chain carries TRBV30 and TRBJ2-7; 8 bases line up with TRBD2. V lost 5 bases, J lost 3 bases, and 12 bases stayed unmatched. Germline V gene lookup returns CDR1 GTSNPN and CDR2 SVGIG (reference sequence). The CDR3 covers 15 residues. CDR3 in DNA: TGTGCCTGGGGTTTGGCGGGAGGCCCCTTCTACGAGCAGTACTTC. It specifies CAWGLAGGPFYEQYF.

This clonotype showed up just a few times. CDR3 region: CASSLTRQGATGELFF. The DNA for the CDR3 is TGTGCCAGCAGCTTAACAAGACAGGGGGCTACCGGGGAGCTGTTTTTT. The chain is built from TRBV7-2 and TRBJ2-2; 10 bases map to TRBD1. The CDR3 covers 16 residues. Per the germline V gene, CDR1 is SGHTA and CDR2 is FQGNSA. The J segment lost 5 bases and the V segment lost 2 bases, leaving 5 bases of the junction unmatched. Drawing the rest from reference TRBV7-2 and TRBJ2-2, the complete variable domain is GAGVSQSPSNKVTEKGKDVELRCDPISGHTALYWYRQSLGQGLEFLIYFQGNSAPDKSGLPSDRFSAERTGGSVSTLTIQRTQQEDSAVYLCASSLTRQGATGELFFGEGSRLTVL.

This sequence joins TRBV3-1 and TRBJ2-2; 13 bases fit TRBD2. The CDR3 sequence is 18 residues long. V shed 7 bases, J shed 6 bases, and the junction held 14 bases outside the gene matches. Looked up from germline, CDR1 is LGHDT and CDR2 is YNNKEL (reference sequence). The CDR3 spells CASNGGTSGIRGAGELFF. Here the CDR3 DNA reads TGTGCCAGCAATGGTGGGACTAGCGGGATTCGCGGCGCCGGGGAGCTGTTTTTT. The variable domain in full, with the rest retrieved from reference TRBV3-1 and TRBJ2-2, is DTAVSQTPKYLVTQMGNDKSIKCEQNLGHDTMYWYKQDSKKFLKIMFSYNNKELIINETVPNRFSPKSPDKAHLNLHINSLELGDSAVYFCASNGGTSGIRGAGELFFGEGSRLTVL.

The chain is built from TRBV6-1 and TRBJ2-1; possibly TRBD2 for D (6 bases). Germline V CDR1 and CDR2: MNHNS, SASEGT. V was shortened by 5 bases and J by 6 bases, with 20 bases between the two germline ends. CDR3 size: 16 residues. As DNA, the CDR3 is TGTGCCAGCAGTCGCGGGGAGACGTTCCTCTTCAATGAGCAGTTCTTC. It yields the protein CASSRGETFLFNEQFF.

This clonotype came up many times. The chain recombines TRBV7-2 with TRBJ2-2, with D uncertain. The V and J ends lost 6 bases and 6 bases respectively, with 17 bases between them. This CDR3 comprises 15 residues. CDR1 is SGHTA, CDR2 FQGNSA, per germline. CDR3 coding DNA: TGTGCCAGCAGACCGCCGCTAGATTGGGCCGGGGAGCTGTTTTTT. Translated, it gives CASRPPLDWAGELFF.